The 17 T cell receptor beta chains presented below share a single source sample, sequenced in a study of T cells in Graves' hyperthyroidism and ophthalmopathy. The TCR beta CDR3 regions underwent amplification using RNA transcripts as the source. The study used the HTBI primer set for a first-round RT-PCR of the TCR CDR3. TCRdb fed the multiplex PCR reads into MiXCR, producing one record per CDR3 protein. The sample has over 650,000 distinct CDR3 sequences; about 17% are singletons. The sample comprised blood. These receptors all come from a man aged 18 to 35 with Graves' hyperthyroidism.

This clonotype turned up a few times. CDR3 protein: CASSPRMSGAYYEQYF. The CDR3 coding sequence is TGTGCCAGCAGCCCGAGGATGTCGGGAGCTTACTACGAGCAGTACTTC. The chain recombines TRBV7-8 with TRBJ2-7; tentative D call: TRBD2 (6 bases). Germline-derived CDR1 and CDR2 are SGHVS and FQNEAQ. Trimming left V 5 bases short and J 3 bases short, with 20 bases between. There are 16 residues in the CDR3.

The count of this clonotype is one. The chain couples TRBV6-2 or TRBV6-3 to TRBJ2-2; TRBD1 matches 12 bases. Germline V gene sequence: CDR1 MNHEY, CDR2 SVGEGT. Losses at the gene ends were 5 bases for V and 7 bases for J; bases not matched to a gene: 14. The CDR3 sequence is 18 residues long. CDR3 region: CASSPTPGQGAPGGELFF. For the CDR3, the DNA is TGTGCCAGCAGTCCGACCCCGGGACAGGGGGCGCCCGGCGGGGAGCTGTTTTTT.

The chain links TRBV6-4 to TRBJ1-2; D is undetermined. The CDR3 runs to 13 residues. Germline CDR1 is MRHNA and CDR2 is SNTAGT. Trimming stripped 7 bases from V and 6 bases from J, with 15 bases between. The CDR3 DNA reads TGTGCCAGCATTGGCCGGGAATGGCATGGCTACACCTTC. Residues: CASIGREWHGYTF.

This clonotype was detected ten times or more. CDR3 protein: CSASRGRGGSYEQYF. CDR3 nucleotide sequence: TGCAGTGCTAGTAGGGGACGGGGCGGATCCTACGAGCAGTACTTC. The chain is built from TRBV20-1 and TRBJ2-7, with D perhaps assigned TRBD1 or TRBD2 (5 bases each). The CDR3 is 15 amino acids. Trimming stripped 3 bases from V and 1 base from J, with 16 bases between. CDR1 and CDR2 from the germline V gene are DFQATT and SNEGSKA (reference sequence).

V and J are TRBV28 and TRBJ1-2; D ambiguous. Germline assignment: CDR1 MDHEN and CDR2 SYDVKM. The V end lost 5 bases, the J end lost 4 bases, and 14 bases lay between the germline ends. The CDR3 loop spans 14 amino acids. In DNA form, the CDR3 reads TGTGCCAGCAGTCCCCCTGTGAAGATCTATGGCTACACCTTC. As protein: CASSPPVKIYGYTF.

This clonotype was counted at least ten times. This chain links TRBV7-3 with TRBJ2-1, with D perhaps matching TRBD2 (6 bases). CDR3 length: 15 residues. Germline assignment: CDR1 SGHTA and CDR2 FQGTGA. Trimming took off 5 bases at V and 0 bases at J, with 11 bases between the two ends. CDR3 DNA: TGTGCCAGCAGCCCTGGACTACCCTCCTACAATGAGCAGTTCTTC. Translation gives CASSPGLPSYNEQFF.

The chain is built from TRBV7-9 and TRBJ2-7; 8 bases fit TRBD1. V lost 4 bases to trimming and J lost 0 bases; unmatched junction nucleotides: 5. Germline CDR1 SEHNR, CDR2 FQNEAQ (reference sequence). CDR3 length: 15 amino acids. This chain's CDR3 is CASSSTGQVSYEQYF. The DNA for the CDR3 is TGTGCCAGCAGCTCTACGGGACAGGTCTCCTACGAGCAGTACTTC.

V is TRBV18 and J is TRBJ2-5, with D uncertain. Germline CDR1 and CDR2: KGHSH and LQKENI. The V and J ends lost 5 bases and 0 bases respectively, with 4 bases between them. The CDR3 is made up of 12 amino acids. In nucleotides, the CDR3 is TGTGCCAGCTCATCAGACCAAGAGACCCAGTACTTC. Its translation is CASSSDQETQYF. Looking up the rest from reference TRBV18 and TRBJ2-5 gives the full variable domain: NAGVMQNPRHLVRRRGQEARLRCSPMKGHSHVYWYRQLPEEGLKFMVYLQKENIIDESGMPKERFSAEFPKEGPSILRIQQVVRGDSAAYFCASSSDQETQYFGPGTRLLVL.

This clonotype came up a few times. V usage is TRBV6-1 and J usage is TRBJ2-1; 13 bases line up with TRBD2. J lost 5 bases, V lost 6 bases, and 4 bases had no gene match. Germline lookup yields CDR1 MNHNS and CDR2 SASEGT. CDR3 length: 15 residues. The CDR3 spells CASRWTSGSDNEQFF. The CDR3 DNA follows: TGTGCCAGCAGGTGGACTAGCGGGAGTGACAATGAGCAGTTCTTC.

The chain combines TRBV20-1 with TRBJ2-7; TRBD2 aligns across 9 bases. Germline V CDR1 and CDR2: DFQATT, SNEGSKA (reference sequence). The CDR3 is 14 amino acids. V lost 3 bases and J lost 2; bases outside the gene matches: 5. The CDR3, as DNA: TGCAGTGCTAGTAAGCGGGAGGCCCCCTACGAGCAGTACTTC. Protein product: CSASKREAPYEQYF.

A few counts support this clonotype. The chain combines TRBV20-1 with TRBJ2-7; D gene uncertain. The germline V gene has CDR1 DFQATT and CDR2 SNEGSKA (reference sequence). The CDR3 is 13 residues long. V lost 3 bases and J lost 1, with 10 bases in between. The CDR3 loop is CSASSTGSYEQYF. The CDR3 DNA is TGCAGTGCTAGTTCTACTGGATCCTACGAGCAGTACTTC.

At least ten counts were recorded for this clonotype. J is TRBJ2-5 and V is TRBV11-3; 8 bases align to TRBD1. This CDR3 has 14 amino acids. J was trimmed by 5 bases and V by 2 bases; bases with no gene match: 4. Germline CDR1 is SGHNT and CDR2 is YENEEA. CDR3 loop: CASSLMDRAETQYF. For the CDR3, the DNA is TGTGCCAGCAGCTTAATGGACAGGGCTGAGACCCAGTACTTC. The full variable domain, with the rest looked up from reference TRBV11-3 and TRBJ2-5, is EAGVVQSPRYKIIEKKQPVAFWCNPISGHNTLYWYLQNLGQGPELLIRYENEEAVDDSQLPKDRFSAERLKGVDSTLKIQPAELGDSAVYLCASSLMDRAETQYFGPGTRLLVL.

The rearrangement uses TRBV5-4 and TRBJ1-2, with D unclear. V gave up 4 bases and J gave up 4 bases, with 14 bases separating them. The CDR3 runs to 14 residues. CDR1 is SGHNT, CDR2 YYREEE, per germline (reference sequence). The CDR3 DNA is TGTGCCAGCAGCCCGGATGCAGGCCCCTATGGCTACACCTTC. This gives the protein CASSPDAGPYGYTF. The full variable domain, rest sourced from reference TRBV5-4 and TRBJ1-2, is ETGVTQSPTHLIKTRGQQVTLRCSSQSGHNTVSWYQQALGQGPQFIFQYYREEENGRGNFPPRFSGLQFPNYSSELNVNALELDDSALYLCASSPDAGPYGYTFGSGTRLTVV.

In DNA, the CDR3 is TGCAGTGCTACCGCGGGGGTACCCTACAATGAGCAGTTCTTC. Translating gives CSATAGVPYNEQFF. This sequence joins TRBV20-1 and TRBJ2-1; 7 bases are a match to TRBD2. Germline CDR1 is DFQATT and CDR2 is SNEGSKA (reference sequence). The CDR3 is 14 residues long. V shed 4 bases and J 2 bases; nucleotides not matched to a gene: 5.

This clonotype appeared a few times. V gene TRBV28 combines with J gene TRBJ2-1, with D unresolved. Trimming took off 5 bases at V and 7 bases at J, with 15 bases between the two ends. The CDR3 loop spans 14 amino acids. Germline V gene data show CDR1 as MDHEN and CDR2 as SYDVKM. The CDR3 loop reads CASSQSSLDNEQFF. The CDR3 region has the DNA TGTGCCAGCAGTCAATCTAGTTTGGATAATGAGCAGTTCTTC.

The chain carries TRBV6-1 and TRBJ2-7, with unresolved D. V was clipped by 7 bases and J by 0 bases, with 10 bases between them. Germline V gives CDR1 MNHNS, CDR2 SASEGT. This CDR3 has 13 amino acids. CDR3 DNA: TGTGCCAGCACGATCCCGAGCTCCTACGAGCAGTACTTC. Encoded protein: CASTIPSSYEQYF.

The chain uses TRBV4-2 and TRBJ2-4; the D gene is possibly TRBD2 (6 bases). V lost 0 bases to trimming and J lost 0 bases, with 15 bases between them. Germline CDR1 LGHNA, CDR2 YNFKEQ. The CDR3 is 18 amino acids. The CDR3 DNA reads TGTGCCAGCAGCCAAGATGGGACGGGAGTCCTAGCCAAAAACATTCAGTACTTC. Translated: CASSQDGTGVLAKNIQYF.